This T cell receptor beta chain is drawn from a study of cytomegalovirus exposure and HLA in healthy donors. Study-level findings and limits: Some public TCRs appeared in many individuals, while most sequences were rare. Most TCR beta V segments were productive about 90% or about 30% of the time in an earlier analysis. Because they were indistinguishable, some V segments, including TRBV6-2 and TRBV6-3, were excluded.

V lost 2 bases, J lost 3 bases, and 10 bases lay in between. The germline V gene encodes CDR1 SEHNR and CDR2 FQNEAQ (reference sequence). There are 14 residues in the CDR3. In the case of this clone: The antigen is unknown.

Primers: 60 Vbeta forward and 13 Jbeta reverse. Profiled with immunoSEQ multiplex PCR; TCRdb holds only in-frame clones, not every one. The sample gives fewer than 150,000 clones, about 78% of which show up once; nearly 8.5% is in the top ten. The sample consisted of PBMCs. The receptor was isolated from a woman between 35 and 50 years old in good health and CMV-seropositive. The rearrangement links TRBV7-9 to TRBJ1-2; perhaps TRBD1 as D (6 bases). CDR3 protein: CASSLSGQYYGYTF. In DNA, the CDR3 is TGTGCCAGCAGCTTATCAGGACAGTACTATGGCTACACCTTC. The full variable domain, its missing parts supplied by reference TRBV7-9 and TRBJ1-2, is DTGVSQNPRHKITKRGQNVTFRCDPISEHNRLYWYRQTLGQGPEFLTYFQNEAQLEKSRLLSDRFSAERPKGSFSTLEIQRTEQGDSAMYLCASSLSGQYYGYTFGSGTRLTVV.